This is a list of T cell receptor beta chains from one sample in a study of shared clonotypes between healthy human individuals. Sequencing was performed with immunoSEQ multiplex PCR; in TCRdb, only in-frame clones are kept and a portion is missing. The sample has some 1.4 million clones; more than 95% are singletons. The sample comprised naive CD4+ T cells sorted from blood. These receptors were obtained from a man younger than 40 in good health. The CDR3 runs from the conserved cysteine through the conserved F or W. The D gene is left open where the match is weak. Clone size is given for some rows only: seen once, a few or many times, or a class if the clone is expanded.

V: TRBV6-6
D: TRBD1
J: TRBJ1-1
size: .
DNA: TGTGCCAGCAGTTACGGGGGGGACAGCAGGAGGGCAGCTTTCTTT
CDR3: CASSYGGDSRRAAFF

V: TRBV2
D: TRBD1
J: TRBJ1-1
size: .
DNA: TGTGCCAGCAGCGGGGACAGGGGGAACACTGAAGCTTTCTTT
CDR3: CASSGDRGNTEAFF

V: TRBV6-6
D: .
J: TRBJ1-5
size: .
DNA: TGTGCCAGCAGTTCCTCAGCCAATCAGCCCCAGCATTTT
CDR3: CASSSSANQPQHF

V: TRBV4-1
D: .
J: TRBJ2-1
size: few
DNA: TGCGCCAGCAGCCAAGTCGATATGGGGTTCTCCTACAATGAGCAGTTCTTC
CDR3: CASSQVDMGFSYNEQFF

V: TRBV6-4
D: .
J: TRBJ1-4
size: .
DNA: TGTGCCAGCAGCCGACTGCCTCGAGATGAAAAACTGTTTTTT
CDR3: CASSRLPRDEKLFF

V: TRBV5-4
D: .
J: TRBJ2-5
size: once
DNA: TGTGCCAGCAGCTCTGGTGGAGCGGAAGAGACCCAGTACTTC
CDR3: CASSSGGAEETQYF

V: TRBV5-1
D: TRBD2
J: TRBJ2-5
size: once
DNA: TGCGCCAGCAGCGTACCCGGGACTAGCGGGTACCAAGAGACCCAGTACTTC
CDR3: CASSVPGTSGYQETQYF

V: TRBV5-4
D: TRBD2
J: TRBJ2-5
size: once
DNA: TGTGCCAGCAGCTTGCGTGTAGCGGGCCAGGAGACCCAGTACTTC
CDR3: CASSLRVAGQETQYF

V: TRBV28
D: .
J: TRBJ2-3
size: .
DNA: TGTGCCAGCAGTTTTCGTCGCCATACGCAGTATTTT
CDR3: CASSFRRHTQYF

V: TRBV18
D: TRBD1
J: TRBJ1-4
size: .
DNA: TGTGCCAGCTCACCAGCACAGGGGAGTGATGAAAAACTGTTTTTT
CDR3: CASSPAQGSDEKLFF

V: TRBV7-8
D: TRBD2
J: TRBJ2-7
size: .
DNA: TGTGCCAGCAGCTCCGGACTAGCGGGAGGCTACGAGCAGTACTTC
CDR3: CASSSGLAGGYEQYF

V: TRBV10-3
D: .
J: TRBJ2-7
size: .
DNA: TGTGCCATCAGCGTGTCGAGGGCAAACTACGAGCAGTACTTC
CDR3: CAISVSRANYEQYF

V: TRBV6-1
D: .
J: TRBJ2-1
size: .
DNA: TGTGCCAGCAGTGAAGGCAGGTTCGGAGGATTTGGGAATGAGCAGTTCTTC
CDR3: CASSEGRFGGFGNEQFF

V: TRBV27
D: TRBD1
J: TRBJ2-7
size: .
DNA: TGTGCCAGCAGCCAAACAGGGGGCCAAAGGAGGGAGCAGTACTTC
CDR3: CASSQTGGQRREQYF

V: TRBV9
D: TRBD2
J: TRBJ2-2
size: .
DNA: TGTGCCAGCAGCGCTTCTAGCGGGAGGGTACGGGAGCTGTTTTTT
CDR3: CASSASSGRVRELFF

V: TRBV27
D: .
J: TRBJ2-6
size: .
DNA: TGTGCCAGCAGTACGAGTACTGGGGCCAACGTCCTGACTTTC
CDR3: CASSTSTGANVLTF

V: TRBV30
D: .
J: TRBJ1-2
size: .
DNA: TGTGCCTGGAGTGGGGCTTTGGGCCCCTATGGCTACACCTTC
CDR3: CAWSGALGPYGYTF

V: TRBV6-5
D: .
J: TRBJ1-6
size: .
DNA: TGTGCCAGCAGTTATACGGGACCGACTTTGGGAACCCTCCACTTT
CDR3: CASSYTGPTLGTLHF

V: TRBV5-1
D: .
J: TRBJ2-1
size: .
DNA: TGCGCCAGCATAGCGGCACCTAAACACAATGAGCAGTTCTTC
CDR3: CASIAAPKHNEQFF

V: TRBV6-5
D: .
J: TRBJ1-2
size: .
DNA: TGTGCCAGCAGATCACGGGAAAACTATGGCTACACCTTC
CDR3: CASRSRENYGYTF

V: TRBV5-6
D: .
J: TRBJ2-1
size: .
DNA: TGTGCCAGCAGCGTCGACTCCGTGGATGAGCAGTTCTTC
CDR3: CASSVDSVDEQFF

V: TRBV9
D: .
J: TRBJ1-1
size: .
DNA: TGTGCCAGCAGCCTCGGGGCTGCCATGAACACTGAAGCTTTCTTT
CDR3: CASSLGAAMNTEAFF

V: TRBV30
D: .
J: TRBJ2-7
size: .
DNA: TGTGCCTGGGCGCGGGGTCAGATCTACGAGCAGTACTTC
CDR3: CAWARGQIYEQYF

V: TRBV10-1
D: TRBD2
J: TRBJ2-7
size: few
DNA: TGCGCCAGCAGTGCGGGACTAGCCCACGAGCAGTACTTC
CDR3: CASSAGLAHEQYF

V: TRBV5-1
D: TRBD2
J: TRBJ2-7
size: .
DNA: TGCGCCAGCAGCTTGATCCCGGGACTAGCGGGAAACTACGAGCAGTACTTC
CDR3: CASSLIPGLAGNYEQYF

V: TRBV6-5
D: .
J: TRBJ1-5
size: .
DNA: TGTGCCAGCAGTTACTCGATCGTAGAGCCCCAGCATTTT
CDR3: CASSYSIVEPQHF

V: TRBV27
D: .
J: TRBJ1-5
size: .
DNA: TGTGCCAGCAGTTCACAAAGGGGTTTACATAGCAATCAGCCCCAGCATTTT
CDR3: CASSSQRGLHSNQPQHF

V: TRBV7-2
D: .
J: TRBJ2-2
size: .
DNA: TGTGCCAGCAGCTTAGTAGGGATCGGCACCGGGGAGCTGTTTTTT
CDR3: CASSLVGIGTGELFF

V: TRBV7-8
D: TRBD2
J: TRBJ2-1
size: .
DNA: TGTGCCAGCAGCTTAGGGGAGAGTAGCGGGAGAGTAAGGGGTGAGCAGTTCTTC
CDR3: CASSLGESSGRVRGEQFF

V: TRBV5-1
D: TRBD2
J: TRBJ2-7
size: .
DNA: TGCGCCAGCAGCTTGGTGGCTAGCGGGACCACCTCCTACGAGCAGTACTTC
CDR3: CASSLVASGTTSYEQYF

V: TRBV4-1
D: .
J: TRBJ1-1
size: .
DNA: TGCGCCAGCAGCCCAGAGTTTCGCACTGAAGCTTTCTTT
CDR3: CASSPEFRTEAFF

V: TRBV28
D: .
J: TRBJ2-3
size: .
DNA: TGTGCCAGCAGTTTCATGGCTAGCCGCACAGATACGCAGTATTTT
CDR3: CASSFMASRTDTQYF

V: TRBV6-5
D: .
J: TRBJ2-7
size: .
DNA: TGTGCCAGCAGTTACTCGCTCCGTTACGAGCAGTACTTC
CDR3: CASSYSLRYEQYF

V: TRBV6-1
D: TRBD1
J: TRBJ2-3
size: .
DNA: TGTGCCAGCAGTGGAAGGGACAGCCACACAGATACGCAGTATTTT
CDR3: CASSGRDSHTDTQYF

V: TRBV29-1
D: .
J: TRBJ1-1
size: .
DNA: TGCAGCGTTGAGAGAGGGGCAGGGACTGAAGCTTTCTTT
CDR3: CSVERGAGTEAFF

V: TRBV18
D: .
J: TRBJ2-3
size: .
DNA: TGTGCCAGCTCGCGATTCGGGCGGGGCACAGATACGCAGTATTTT
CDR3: CASSRFGRGTDTQYF

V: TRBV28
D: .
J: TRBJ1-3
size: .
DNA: TGTGCCAGCAGTTTATATGGAAACACCATATATTTT
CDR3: CASSLYGNTIYF

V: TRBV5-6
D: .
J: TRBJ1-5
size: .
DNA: TGTGCCAGCAGCCTTTATGAGGTCGGAGGTCAGCCCCAGCATTTT
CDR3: CASSLYEVGGQPQHF

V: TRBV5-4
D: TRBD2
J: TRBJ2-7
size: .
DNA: TGTGCCAGCAGATTGACTAGCTCTACTCTCCACGAGCAGTACTTC
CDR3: CASRLTSSTLHEQYF

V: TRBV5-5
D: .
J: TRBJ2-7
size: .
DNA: TGTGCCAGCAGCTCCCGGGACAGGGTATCGGGAGGGGGATACGAGCAGTACTTC
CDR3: CASSSRDRVSGGGYEQYF

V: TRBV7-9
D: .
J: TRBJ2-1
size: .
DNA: TGTGCCAGCAGCTTTAAGGGAAGCTCCTACAATGAGCAGTTCTTC
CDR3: CASSFKGSSYNEQFF

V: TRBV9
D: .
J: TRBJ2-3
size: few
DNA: TGTGCCAGCAGCGTAGTCGGGACAGATACGCAGTATTTT
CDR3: CASSVVGTDTQYF

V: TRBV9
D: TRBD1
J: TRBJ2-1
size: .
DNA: TGTGCCAGCAGCGCAAGGACAGGGGATGAGCAGTTCTTC
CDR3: CASSARTGDEQFF

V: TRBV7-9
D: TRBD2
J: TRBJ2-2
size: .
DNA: TGTGCCAGCAGCTTACTAGCGGGACCCGGGGAGCTGTTTTTT
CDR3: CASSLLAGPGELFF

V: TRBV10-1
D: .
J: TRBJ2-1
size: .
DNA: TGCGCCAGCAGTGGGCTCGACAGTCGCTCCTACAATGAGCAGTTCTTC
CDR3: CASSGLDSRSYNEQFF

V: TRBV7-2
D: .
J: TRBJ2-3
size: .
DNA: TGTGCCAGCAGCTTAGTTCTAGCTCCAGATACGCAGTATTTT
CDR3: CASSLVLAPDTQYF

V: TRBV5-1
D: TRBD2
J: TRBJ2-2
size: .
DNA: TGCGCCAGCAGCTTGTCGGGAGGGTTCCCCGGGGAGCTGTTTTTT
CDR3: CASSLSGGFPGELFF

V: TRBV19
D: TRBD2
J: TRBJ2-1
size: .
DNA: TGTGCCAGTAACTCCGGGACTACCCTATACAATGAGCAGTTCTTC
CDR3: CASNSGTTLYNEQFF

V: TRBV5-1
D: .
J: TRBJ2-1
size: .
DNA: TGCGCCAGCAGCACATCACCGTTCCAGGGAGTGGGATCCTACAATGAGCAGTTCTTC
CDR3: CASSTSPFQGVGSYNEQFF

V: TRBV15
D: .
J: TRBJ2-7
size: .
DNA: TGTGCCACCAGCAGAGGCAAACAGGGAGTATACGAGCAGTACTTC
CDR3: CATSRGKQGVYEQYF

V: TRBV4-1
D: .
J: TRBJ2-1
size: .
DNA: TGCGCCAGCAGCCAAATGACTCGCTCCTACAATGAGCAGTTCTTC
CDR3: CASSQMTRSYNEQFF

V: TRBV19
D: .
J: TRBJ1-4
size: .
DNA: TGTGCCAGTAGGATCTCGGGGATCAATGAAAAACTGTTTTTT
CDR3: CASRISGINEKLFF

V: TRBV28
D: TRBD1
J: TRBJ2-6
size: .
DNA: TGTGCCAGCAGTCTACCCAGGGGGTCTGGGGCCAACGTCCTGACTTTC
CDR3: CASSLPRGSGANVLTF

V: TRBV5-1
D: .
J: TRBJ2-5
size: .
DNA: TGCGCCAGCAGCTTGTTCCGAGTCGATCAAGAGACCCAGTACTTC
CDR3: CASSLFRVDQETQYF

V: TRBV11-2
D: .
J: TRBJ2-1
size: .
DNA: TGTGCCAGCAGCTTAGGGCCAGGCAATGAGCAGTTCTTC
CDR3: CASSLGPGNEQFF